What follows are 7 T cell receptor beta chains derived from one specimen sequenced in a study of T cell repertoires in cytomegalovirus infection. Each CDR3 protein gets one entry after TCRdb re-called the reads with MiXCR. The sample gives around 740,000 distinct CDR3 sequences, under 40% of which show up once; roughly 2.9% is in the top ten. Material for sequencing was PBMCs. Receptor source: a human donor in good health (CMV status not recorded). Some clones in this sample may be carry-over from other donors' samples.

Remarks on this clonotype: An end of the junction differs from the germline gene, which may be a read error. This chain links TRBV6-9 with TRBJ1-5, with 7 bases that match TRBD1. Germline V gene data show CDR1 as MNHGY and CDR2 as SVAAGI. The CDR3 covers 17 residues. CDR3 in amino acids: CASSVLLAQGGNQPQPF. CDR3 sequence (DNA): TGTGCCAGCAGTGTCTTACTGGCTCAGGGGGGCAATCAGCCCCAGCCTTTT.

This rearrangement joins TRBV20-1 to TRBJ2-5, with unresolved D. The CDR3 loop spans 13 amino acids. The germline V and J ends were trimmed by 6 bases and 0 bases, with 11 bases remaining between them. Germline loops: CDR1 DFQATT, CDR2 SNEGSKA (reference sequence). CDR3 nucleotides: TGCAGTGCAACGCCGGCAAACCAAGAGACCCAGTACTTC. This encodes CSATPANQETQYF.

The V call is TRBV2, the J call TRBJ1-1; D might be TRBD1 (6 bases). Germline CDR1 and CDR2: SNHLY and FYNNEI. CDR3 length: 14 amino acids. V was trimmed by 6 bases and J by 2 bases, leaving 13 bases between them. The CDR3 region has the DNA TGTGCCAGCAGATATAGGACAGCCAACACTGAAGCTTTCTTT. It codes for CASRYRTANTEAFF.

The rearrangement uses TRBV7-8 and TRBJ2-1, with 8 bases identical to TRBD2. Looked up from germline, CDR1 is SGHVS and CDR2 is FQNEAQ. CDR3 length: 13 amino acids. V was pared by 6 bases and J by 9 bases, with 7 bases of the junction left unmatched. The CDR3 nucleotides are TGTGCCAGCAGTTCGGGACTAGGGTTTGAGCAGTTCTTC. Its protein is CASSSGLGFEQFF.

There are a few counts of this clonotype. J is TRBJ1-2 and V is TRBV20-1; TRBD1 might be the D (6 bases). The CDR3 length is 15 residues. V lost 0 bases and J lost 5, with 16 bases in between. Germline lookup yields CDR1 DFQATT and CDR2 SNEGSKA (reference sequence). The CDR3 region has the DNA TGCAGTGCTAGAGACCAGGGGAAAGGGGCATATGGCTACACCTTC. The encoded protein is CSARDQGKGAYGYTF.

This rearrangement joins TRBV19 to TRBJ2-1, with 8 bases that match TRBD2. V dropped 6 bases and J dropped 2; count of bases not matched to a gene: 9. CDR1 and CDR2 from the germline V gene are LNHDA and SQIVND (reference sequence). CDR3 length equals 16 residues. CDR3 in DNA: TGTGCCAGTAGCGGGCTAGCGGGTTTTACCTACAATGAGCAGTTCTTC. This codes for CASSGLAGFTYNEQFF.

This chain links TRBV6-2 or TRBV6-3 with TRBJ2-5, with 8 bases fitting TRBD2. Germline V lookup: CDR1 MNHEY, CDR2 SVGEGT. The CDR3 runs to 13 residues. With V trimmed by 6 bases and J by 3 bases, 3 bases remained unmatched. The CDR3 DNA follows: TGTGCCAGCAGGCCGGGAGGGGAAGAGACCCAGTACTTC. It encodes CASRPGGEETQYF.